This entry features one T cell receptor (beta chain) sequence. The sample is drawn from a study of blood T cell repertoires in COVID-19. Study background: Both acute and convalescent COVID-19 samples were obtained from the United States, Italy and Spain.

Sequencing was performed with immunoSEQ multiplex PCR; in TCRdb, only in-frame clones are kept and a portion is missing. Of a few hundred thousand clones listed, 87% are singletons. CDR1 is MNHEY, CDR2 SMNVEV, per germline (reference sequence). CDR3 size: 14 residues. J was trimmed by 2 bases and V by 3 bases; bases with no gene match: 4. Material: peripheral blood. The chain carries TRBV27 and TRBJ2-7; 7 bases are a match to TRBD1. This TCR was sampled from a woman aged 25-40 years with COVID-19, enrolled during active disease. The CDR3 is CASSLLTGAYEQYF. The CDR3 region has the DNA TGTGCCAGCAGTTTGTTAACAGGGGCCTACGAGCAGTACTTC.